The rows below give T cell receptor beta chains drawn from one sample of a study of siplizumab effects on memory and regulatory T cells. Sequenced by immunoSEQ multiplex PCR; TCRdb stores in-frame clones only, minus some. This table has approximately 94,000 clones, about 96% appearing once. The sequenced sample consisted of naive CD4+ T cells sorted from blood. The receptors were sampled from a human donor in good health. Both conserved end residues are part of each CDR3. Fields, in order: V gene, D gene, J gene, CDR3 protein, CDR3 DNA. D genes are given only for firm matches.

v_gene: TRBV7-2; d_gene: .; j_gene: TRBJ2-1; CDR3aa: CASSLGDSSYNEQFF; CDR3nt: TGTGCCAGCAGCTTAGGTGACAGCTCCTACAATGAGCAGTTCTTC
v_gene: TRBV2; d_gene: .; j_gene: TRBJ1-2; CDR3aa: CASSDVRGGAYYGYTF; CDR3nt: TGTGCCAGCAGTGACGTTCGCGGGGGCGCTTACTATGGCTACACCTTC
v_gene: TRBV29-1; d_gene: .; j_gene: TRBJ2-1; CDR3aa: CSVERRTGGDEQFF; CDR3nt: TGCAGCGTTGAACGGAGGACCGGCGGCGATGAGCAGTTCTTC
v_gene: TRBV30; d_gene: .; j_gene: TRBJ2-5; CDR3aa: CAWGLGQAETQYF; CDR3nt: TGTGCCTGGGGGTTGGGGCAGGCAGAGACCCAGTACTTC
v_gene: TRBV5-1; d_gene: .; j_gene: TRBJ2-5; CDR3aa: CASSLGGQETQYF; CDR3nt: TGCGCCAGCAGCTTAGGGGGCCAAGAGACCCAGTACTTC
v_gene: TRBV4-2; d_gene: .; j_gene: TRBJ2-7; CDR3aa: CASSQDRVYEQYF; CDR3nt: TGTGCCAGCAGCCAAGATAGGGTCTACGAGCAGTACTTC
v_gene: TRBV19; d_gene: .; j_gene: TRBJ2-3; CDR3aa: CASSEASTDTQYF; CDR3nt: TGTGCCAGTTCCGAGGCTAGCACAGATACGCAGTATTTT
v_gene: TRBV9; d_gene: .; j_gene: TRBJ2-1; CDR3aa: CASSVDSGAVNEQFF; CDR3nt: TGTGCCAGCAGCGTAGATTCGGGGGCGGTCAATGAGCAGTTCTTC
v_gene: TRBV6-1; d_gene: .; j_gene: TRBJ2-5; CDR3aa: CASSVGGGETQYF; CDR3nt: TGTGCCAGCAGTGTTGGGGGCGGGGAGACCCAGTACTTC
v_gene: TRBV6-1; d_gene: .; j_gene: TRBJ2-3; CDR3aa: CASSEAGGSSTDTQYF; CDR3nt: TGTGCCAGCAGTGAAGCGGGGGGAAGTAGCACAGATACGCAGTATTTT
v_gene: TRBV18; d_gene: TRBD1; j_gene: TRBJ1-5; CDR3aa: CASSSVGTGGNQPQHF; CDR3nt: TGTGCCAGCTCATCCGTGGGGACAGGGGGGAATCAGCCCCAGCATTTT
v_gene: TRBV12-5; d_gene: .; j_gene: TRBJ2-7; CDR3aa: CASGLSQGGHLWEQYF; CDR3nt: TGTGCTAGTGGTTTGTCCCAGGGGGGACACCTTTGGGAGCAGTACTTC